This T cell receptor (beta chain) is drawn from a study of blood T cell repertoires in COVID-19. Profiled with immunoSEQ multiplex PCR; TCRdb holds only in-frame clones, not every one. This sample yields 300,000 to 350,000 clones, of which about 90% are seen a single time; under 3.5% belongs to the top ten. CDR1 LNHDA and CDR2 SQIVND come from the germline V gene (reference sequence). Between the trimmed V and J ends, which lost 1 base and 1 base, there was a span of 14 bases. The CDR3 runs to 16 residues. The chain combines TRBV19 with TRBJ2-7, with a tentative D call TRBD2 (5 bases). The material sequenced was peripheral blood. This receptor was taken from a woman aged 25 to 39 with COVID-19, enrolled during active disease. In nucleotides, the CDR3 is TGTGCCAGTAGTATAGGCTCGGGTCCGGGGTCCTACGAGCAGTACTTC. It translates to CASSIGSGPGSYEQYF.